These 27 T cell receptor beta chains were all obtained from the same sample, sequenced in a study of CD8 T cells in ankylosing spondylitis. TCRdb called the 5' RACE reads again in MiXCR, with one record for every CDR3 protein. The sample consists of more than 110,000 distinct CDR3 sequences, 7% to 10% of them appearing once. Sequenced material: synovial fluid, either unsorted or a sorted T cell fraction (not recorded which). Source of these receptors: a male donor with ankylosing spondylitis.

This clonotype has a handful of counts. The chain carries TRBV11-2 and TRBJ1-2; D possibly corresponds to TRBD1 (6 bases). CDR1 and CDR2 (germline): SGHAT, FQNNGV. V was shortened by 0 bases and J by 1 base, with 9 bases between the two germline ends. CDR3 size: 15 residues. DNA of the CDR3: TGTGCCAGCAGCTTAGATCAGGGGCTTAACTATGGCTACACCTTC. It specifies CASSLDQGLNYGYTF.

This clonotype came up many times. The J gene is TRBJ2-3, the V gene TRBV3-1; the D gene could be TRBD1 or TRBD2 (5 bases each). With 4 bases removed from V and 2 bases from J, the gap between germline ends came to 16 bases. CDR3 length equals 16 residues. Germline CDR1 and CDR2: LGHDT and YNNKEL (reference sequence). CDR3 nucleotide sequence: TGTGCCAGCAGCCCGCTCGAGGGGAGATCCACAGATACGCAGTATTTT. Its protein product is CASSPLEGRSTDTQYF.

This clonotype has a handful of counts. Germline and junction disagree at one end, which may indicate a read error. The V and J genes are TRBV20-1 and TRBJ2-1; possible D gene TRBD2, 6 bases. Germline CDR1 is DFQATT and CDR2 is SNEGSKA (reference sequence). The CDR3 loop spans 17 amino acids. The CDR3 sequence: CCARDDRTSRSYNEQFF. CDR3 in DNA: TGCTGTGCTAGAGACGACAGAACTAGCCGGTCCTACAATGAGCAGTTCTTC.

This clonotype was counted at least ten times. The V and J genes are TRBV28 and TRBJ1-5, with TRBD1 matching over 7 bases. This CDR3 is built from 14 residues. J was trimmed by 4 bases and V by 7 bases; bases with no gene match: 7. The germline CDR1 and CDR2 sequences are MDHEN and SYDVKM. The CDR3 sequence is CASNRAGGNQPQHF. CDR3 DNA sequence: TGTGCCAGCAACCGGGCAGGGGGTAATCAGCCCCAGCATTTT.

This clonotype occurred many times. The gene calls are TRBV20-1 and TRBJ2-1; 10 bases map to TRBD2. Trimming took 3 bases from V and 7 from J; bases not matched to a gene: 6. The CDR3 runs to 14 residues. The germline V gene encodes CDR1 DFQATT and CDR2 SNEGSKA (reference sequence). CDR3 region: CSASPSGRKNEQFF. The CDR3 DNA sequence: TGCAGTGCTAGTCCTAGCGGGAGAAAGAATGAGCAGTTCTTC.

This clonotype was counted between two and nine times. The CDR3 DNA is TGTGCCAGTAAAAAGGGGACAGGGAGAACCGGGGAGCTGTTTTTT. It is translated as CASKKGTGRTGELFF. V usage is TRBV7-2 and J usage is TRBJ2-2; 9 bases agree with TRBD1. Germline assignment: CDR1 SGHTA and CDR2 FQGNSA. The CDR3 totals 15 residues. V shed 9 bases and J 5 bases; nucleotides not matched to a gene: 10.

The table lists this clonotype with many counts. The gene calls are TRBV29-1 and TRBJ2-1; 9 positions match TRBD2. The CDR3 extends over 14 amino acids. Looked up from germline, CDR1 is SQVTM and CDR2 is ANQGSEA. Trimming at V came to 5 bases and at J to 8 bases, leaving 10 bases not matched to a gene. Here the CDR3 reads CSVLGGRAMDEQFF. The CDR3 coding sequence is TGCAGCGTTTTGGGCGGGAGGGCCATGGATGAGCAGTTCTTC.

The genes are TRBV28 and TRBJ2-3; the D gene is possibly TRBD1 (6 bases). CDR3 length: 17 residues. Germline V CDR1 and CDR2: MDHEN, SYDVKM. V was trimmed by 0 bases and J by 0 bases, leaving 13 bases between them. For the CDR3, the DNA is TGTGCCAGCAGTTTATGGTCAGCAGGGACAAGCACAGATACGCAGTATTTT. The encoded protein is CASSLWSAGTSTDTQYF.

The chain carries TRBV5-6 and TRBJ2-3; D might be TRBD1 (7 bases). In germline, CDR1 is SGHDT, CDR2 YYEEEE. This CDR3 has 14 amino acids. Trimming stripped 7 bases from V and 4 bases from J, with 16 bases between. This CDR3 reads CASRRGASADTQYF. The DNA for the CDR3 is TGTGCCAGCCGCAGGGGGGCGTCGGCAGATACGCAGTATTTT.

Many counts were recorded for this clonotype. The chain joins TRBV5-1 to TRBJ2-1; 12 bases line up with TRBD2. CDR1 is SGHRS and CDR2 is YFSETQ in the germline V gene. The CDR3 extends over 15 amino acids. V gave up 2 bases and J gave up 8 bases; unmatched junction bases: 5. The CDR3 region is CASSFTSGRFYEQFF. CDR3 in DNA: TGCGCCAGCAGCTTTACTAGCGGGAGGTTTTATGAGCAGTTCTTC.

The chain recombines TRBV6-4 with TRBJ1-1; D remains unclear. There are 13 residues in the CDR3. Trimming took off 6 bases at V and 2 bases at J, with 10 bases between the two ends. Per germline, CDR1 MRHNA and CDR2 SNTAGT. The CDR3 bases are TGTGCCAGCAGGCGCCAGTTTAACACTGAAGCTTTCTTT. As protein: CASRRQFNTEAFF.

This clonotype occurred a few times. The CDR3 here is CASSPGTSGASTDTQYF. In nucleotides, the CDR3 is TGTGCCAGCAGCCCAGGGACTAGCGGGGCTAGCACAGATACGCAGTATTTT. V gene TRBV11-3 combines with J gene TRBJ2-3; 13 bases fit TRBD2. Germline assignment: CDR1 SGHNT and CDR2 YENEEA. The ends lost 5 bases at V and 0 bases at J; junction bases unmatched: 5. This CDR3 spans 17 amino acids.

To note about this clonotype: One end of the junction does not line up with germline, which may come from a read error. This sequence joins TRBV10-1 and TRBJ2-1; 7 positions match TRBD1. Per germline, CDR1 WNHNN and CDR2 SYGVQD (reference sequence). There are 12 residues in the CDR3. CDR3 region: CASSEGAREQFF. The DNA of the CDR3 is TGCGCAAGCAGTGAGGGGGCACGTGAGCAGTTCTTC.

Many counts were recorded for this clonotype. The chain uses TRBV10-3 and TRBJ1-1; possible D gene TRBD1, 6 bases. The germline CDR1 and CDR2 sequences are ENHRY and SYGVKD. V was pared by 0 bases and J by 2 bases, with 16 bases between. The length of the CDR3 is 17 residues. CDR3 loop: CAISESSGGLGNTEAFF. The CDR3 nucleotides read TGTGCCATCAGTGAGTCGAGCGGGGGGCTGGGAAACACTGAAGCTTTCTTT.

This clonotype was recorded at least ten times. This chain links TRBV7-2 with TRBJ1-2, with D perhaps matching TRBD1 (5 bases). In germline, CDR1 is SGHTA, CDR2 FQGNSA. V gave up 0 bases and J gave up 4 bases, with 15 bases separating them. This CDR3 comprises 16 residues. CDR3 sequence: CASSLAWGPNSYGYTF. Here the CDR3 DNA reads TGTGCCAGCAGCTTAGCATGGGGACCCAATTCCTATGGCTACACCTTC.

This clonotype came up a few times. The V call is TRBV24-1, the J call TRBJ1-2; D gene unclear. Trimming removed 4 bases at V and 6 bases at J, with 11 bases between. This CDR3 region has 13 residues. The germline CDR1 and CDR2 sequences are KGHDR and SFDVKD. The CDR3 DNA sequence: TGTGCCACCAGTGACTCAGCGGGCCATGGCTACACCTTC. Translating it yields CATSDSAGHGYTF.

The chain carries TRBV27 and TRBJ1-2; no firm D call. V was clipped by 4 bases and J by 5 bases, with 14 bases between them. Germline V lookup: CDR1 MNHEY, CDR2 SMNVEV (reference sequence). There are 14 residues in the CDR3. The CDR3 protein is CASSSFTSGYGYTF. CDR3 sequence (DNA): TGTGCCAGCAGTTCCTTCACCTCGGGGTATGGCTACACCTTC.

This clonotype has a count of ten or more. The rearrangement uses TRBV5-4 and TRBJ2-7; D is ambiguous. Germline V gene data show CDR1 as SGHNT and CDR2 as YYREEE (reference sequence). The CDR3 contains 14 residues. Trimming removed 0 bases at V and 6 bases at J, with 13 bases between. The CDR3 is CASSLVGWRSEQYF. The CDR3 nucleotides are TGTGCCAGCAGCTTGGTCGGTTGGCGTAGCGAGCAGTACTTC.

The chain is built from TRBV5-1 and TRBJ2-5; 7 nucleotides align to TRBD2. V lost 2 bases and J lost 3; bases outside the gene matches: 10. Germline assignment: CDR1 SGHRS and CDR2 YFSETQ. The CDR3 runs to 16 residues. The CDR3 loop reads CASSFIPGSGEETQYF. The CDR3 DNA reads as TGCGCCAGCAGCTTTATTCCCGGCAGCGGGGAAGAGACCCAGTACTTC.

In this sample, this clonotype turned up many times. The genes are TRBV20-1 and TRBJ1-1; the D is unclear. Germline V gives CDR1 DFQATT, CDR2 SNEGSKA (reference sequence). The CDR3 length is 14 residues. V lost 6 bases, J lost 5 bases, and 19 bases lay in between. This chain's CDR3 is CSANSGVSGTEAFF. DNA for the CDR3: TGCAGTGCGAACTCCGGGGTCTCGGGAACTGAAGCTTTCTTT.

This clonotype was counted between two and nine times. V is TRBV3-1 and J is TRBJ1-6, with D possibly being TRBD1 (5 bases). Trimming pared 1 base from V and 10 bases from J, leaving 11 bases between. Germline CDR1 is LGHDT and CDR2 is YNNKEL (reference sequence). The CDR3 spans 14 residues. The CDR3 bases are TGTGCCAGCAGCCAAGCGGGCAGGGAGTCACCCCTCCACTTT. This sequence encodes CASSQAGRESPLHF.

This clonotype was counted at least ten times. The genes are TRBV7-9 and TRBJ2-3; D gene ambiguous. The germline V gene has CDR1 SEHNR and CDR2 FQNEAQ (reference sequence). The CDR3 spans 12 residues. V was clipped by 5 bases and J by 6 bases, with 9 bases between them. The CDR3 bases are TGTGCCAGCAGCCCACCTGTTGATACGCAGTATTTT. Translation gives CASSPPVDTQYF.

This clonotype was counted many times. This rearrangement joins TRBV2 to TRBJ2-2; the D gene could be TRBD1 or TRBD2 (6 bases each). V shed 4 bases and J shed 7 bases, with 13 bases lying between them. The length of the CDR3 is 14 residues. From germline, CDR1 is SNHLY and CDR2 FYNNEI. The CDR3 reads CASSADGGNGELFF. The CDR3 bases are TGTGCCAGCAGTGCCGACGGGGGCAACGGGGAGCTGTTTTTT.

The gene calls are TRBV5-1 and TRBJ2-3; weak D call: TRBD2 (6 bases). V was pared by 3 bases and J by 6 bases, with 14 bases between. This CDR3 is built from 14 residues. The germline CDR1 and CDR2 sequences are SGHRS and YFSETQ. CDR3 nucleotides: TGCGCCAGCAGCTCGACACTAGCAGTGGATACGCAGTATTTT. Protein: CASSSTLAVDTQYF. Using reference TRBV5-1 and TRBJ2-3 for the parts outside the CDR3, the full variable domain is KAGVTQTPRYLIKTRGQQVTLSCSPISGHRSVSWYQQTPGQGLQFLFEYFSETQRNKGNFPGRFSGRQFSNSRSEMNVSTLELGDSALYLCASSSTLAVDTQYFGPGTRLTVL.

The chain couples TRBV27 to TRBJ2-2, with a weak D call TRBD1 (5 bases). With 4 bases removed from V and 6 bases from J, the gap between germline ends came to 9 bases. Per germline, CDR1 MNHEY and CDR2 SMNVEV (reference sequence). CDR3 size: 13 residues. The CDR3 DNA sequence: TGTGCCAGCAGTTCCAGGGTGGCCGGGGAGCTGTTTTTT. Residues: CASSSRVAGELFF.

This clonotype has a count of ten or more. The chain employs TRBV24-1 and TRBJ2-1; no clear D gene. This CDR3 contains 11 residues. The germline V gene has CDR1 KGHDR and CDR2 SFDVKD. V lost 5 bases to trimming and J lost 8 bases, with 6 bases between them. CDR3 amino acids: CATSGPDEQFF. The CDR3 DNA reads as TGTGCCACCAGTGGACCCGATGAGCAGTTCTTC.

The table lists this clonotype with many counts. V usage is TRBV5-1 and J usage is TRBJ2-1; 7 bases match TRBD1. CDR1 and CDR2 from the germline V gene are SGHRS and YFSETQ. This CDR3 spans 15 amino acids. V shed 4 bases, J shed 3 bases, and the junction held 7 bases outside the gene matches. The CDR3 bases are TGCGCCAGCAGCGTCCGGGACAGCAACTACAATGAGCAGTTCTTC. As protein: CASSVRDSNYNEQFF.